The subject of this entry is one TCR beta chain. Per the original data handling: Cell counts per sample came from amplifying reference gene primers. Here immunoSEQ multiplex PCR was the method, and the copy in TCRdb shows in-frame clones only, minus some. That table gives V, J and clone size, and the DNA gave D and trimming. The table shows more than 200,000 clones, with around 82% occurring only once. This sample is drawn from a study of blood T cell repertoires in COVID-19. Study-level information: Italy, Spain and the United States were the sources of the convalescent and acute COVID-19 samples. T cells, B-cell-depleted T cells, or PBMCs supplied cDNA or gDNA.

The CDR3 totals 16 residues. Trimming removed 2 bases from V and 3 bases from J; junction bases left unmatched: 9. Germline CDR1 is KGHSH and CDR2 is LQKENI. Sequences were obtained from peripheral blood. The chain employs TRBV18 and TRBJ1-2; TRBD1 agrees at 7 bases. The TCR sequence derives from a woman in her thirties or forties with active or convalescent COVID-19. CDR3 bases: TGTGCCAGCTCACCATGGGACAGCCGCCGGGACTATGGCTACACCTTC. Its protein product is CASSPWDSRRDYGYTF.